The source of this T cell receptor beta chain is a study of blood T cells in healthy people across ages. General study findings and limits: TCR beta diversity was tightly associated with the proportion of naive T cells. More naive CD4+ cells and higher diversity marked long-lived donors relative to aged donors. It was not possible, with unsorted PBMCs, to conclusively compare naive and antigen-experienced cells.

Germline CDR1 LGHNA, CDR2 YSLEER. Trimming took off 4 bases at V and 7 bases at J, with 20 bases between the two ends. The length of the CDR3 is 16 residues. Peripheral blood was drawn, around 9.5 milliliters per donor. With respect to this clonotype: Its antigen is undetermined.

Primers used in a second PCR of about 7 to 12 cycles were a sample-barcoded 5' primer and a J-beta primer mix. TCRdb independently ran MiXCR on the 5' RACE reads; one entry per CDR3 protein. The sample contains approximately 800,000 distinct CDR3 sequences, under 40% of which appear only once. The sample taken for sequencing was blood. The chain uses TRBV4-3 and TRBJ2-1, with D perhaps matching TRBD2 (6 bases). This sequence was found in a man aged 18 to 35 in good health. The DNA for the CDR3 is TGCGCCAGCAGCCCGCACCGCGGGGCTAAAAAAAATGAGCAGTTCTTC. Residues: CASSPHRGAKKNEQFF.